These T cell receptor beta chains were read from a single sample in a study of vaccination effects on CD4 cells after COVID-19. Their recognized antigens are unknown. Sequencing was performed with immunoSEQ multiplex PCR; in TCRdb, only in-frame clones are kept and a portion is missing. Altogether tens of thousands of clones are present, 70% to 90% being singletons, with the ten largest covering 1.2%. The sample in question was CD4+ T cells from PBMCs cultured with HCoV-229E spike peptides, obtained after COVID-19 vaccination. The origin of the receptors is a human donor who received a COVID-19 vaccine. Both conserved end residues are part of each CDR3. The D gene is left open where the match is weak. The size entry is marked missing in some rows and otherwise reads once, few, many or a size class.

TRBV11-3,.,TRBJ2-1,.,CASSLASGAGEQFF,TGTGCCAGCAGCTTAGCTTCCGGGGCTGGTGAGCAGTTCTTC
TRBV6-5,.,TRBJ2-1,TRBD2,CAMAGGSYNEQFF,TGTGCCATGGCGGGGGGCTCCTACAATGAGCAGTTCTTC
TRBV6-6,.,TRBJ1-2,TRBD1,CASSTGQPPYGYTF,TGTGCCAGCAGTACGGGACAGCCCCCATATGGCTACACCTTC
TRBV2,few,TRBJ1-5,TRBD1,CASSRQGGNQPQHF,TGTGCCAGCAGCCGACAGGGAGGAAATCAGCCCCAGCATTTT
TRBV30,.,TRBJ1-1,TRBD1,CAWTLLQGLNTEAFF,TGTGCCTGGACCCTGCTACAGGGGTTGAACACTGAAGCTTTCTTT
TRBV10-2,.,TRBJ1-6,.,CASSESNRDNSPLHF,TGCGCCAGCAGTGAGTCGAACAGAGATAATTCACCCCTCCACTTT
TRBV7-2,.,TRBJ2-2,TRBD1,CASSYGTALTGELFF,TGTGCCAGCAGCTATGGGACAGCCTTGACCGGGGAGCTGTTTTTT
TRBV2,few,TRBJ1-2,.,CASSDTGVGYGYTF,TGTGCCAGCAGTGATACGGGGGTGGGTTATGGCTACACCTTC
TRBV15,.,TRBJ2-1,.,CATSPTSNSYNEQFF,TGTGCCACCAGTCCGACTAGTAACTCCTACAATGAGCAGTTCTTC
TRBV9,few,TRBJ1-2,.,CASSVFGQLNYGYTF,TGTGCCAGCAGCGTCTTCGGACAGCTGAACTATGGCTACACCTTC
TRBV25-1,.,TRBJ1-3,.,CASSHTGIGDTIYF,TGTGCCAGCAGTCATACAGGGATAGGAGACACCATATATTTT
TRBV5-1,few,TRBJ2-1,.,CASSTGPGDEQFF,TGCGCCAGCAGCACAGGGCCTGGGGATGAGCAGTTCTTC
TRBV3-1/TRBV3-2,.,TRBJ2-1,.,CASSPAYNEQFF,TGTGCCAGCAGCCCGGCCTACAATGAGCAGTTCTTC
TRBV3-1/TRBV3-2,.,TRBJ1-2,.,CASSQGGSYGYTF,TGTGCCAGCAGCCAGGGGGGAAGCTATGGCTACACCTTC
TRBV5-5,.,TRBJ1-4,.,CASSGAPPLNEKLFF,TGTGCCAGCAGCGGGGCTCCACCTCTTAATGAAAAACTGTTTTTT
TRBV15,once,TRBJ2-4,TRBD2,CATSLAGGGKNIQYF,TGTGCCACCAGCCTAGCGGGGGGTGGCAAAAACATTCAGTACTTC
TRBV24-1,once,TRBJ2-5,.,CATSQGSQETQYF,TGTGCCACCAGCCAGGGGTCCCAAGAGACCCAGTACTTC
TRBV5-8,once,TRBJ1-3,.,CASSLSPGNTIYF,TGTGCCAGCAGCTTGTCCCCTGGAAACACCATATATTTT
TRBV30,once,TRBJ1-5,.,CAWSSTARTADQPQHF,TGTGCCTGGAGTTCGACTGCAAGGACAGCGGATCAGCCCCAGCATTTT
TRBV29-1,.,TRBJ2-5,TRBD2,CSVEASGRSETQYF,TGCAGCGTAGAAGCTAGCGGGCGGTCGGAGACCCAGTACTTC
TRBV6-5,.,TRBJ1-1,.,CASRVGTEAFF,TGTGCCAGCAGGGTCGGGACTGAAGCTTTCTTT
TRBV6-5,.,TRBJ1-1,.,CASSPRRDVTEAFF,TGTGCCAGCAGTCCCCGAAGGGATGTGACTGAAGCTTTCTTT